The TCR beta chain under discussion was sequenced for a study of post-analysis software for immune sequencing data. Study-level background: Disease trajectories encompassed relapsing-remitting, secondary progressive and progressive-relapsing multiple sclerosis.

This CDR3 has 14 amino acids. V lost 7 bases and J lost 1, with 13 bases in between. In germline, CDR1 is LGHNT, CDR2 FRNRAP. In regard to this clonotype: The target antigen is unknown.

Findings and limits, study-wide: Those with multiple sclerosis, the patient group, showed significantly lower normalized Chao1 diversity than controls. F measure grouped same-batch samples tightly together. When patients were compared with controls, 5 or 6 TRBV segments were more frequent, TRBV5-6, TRBV5-1 and TRBV20-1 among them.

Each TCR beta cDNA library carried unique molecular identifiers. MiXCR was run by TCRdb on the PCR reads, yielding one entry per CDR3 protein. The sample includes about 170,000 distinct CDR3 sequences, about 29% of them seen just once. This rearrangement joins TRBV12-5 to TRBJ1-1, with unresolved D. The sequenced sample was blood. The TCR originated in a girl under 18 with multiple sclerosis. CDR3 nucleotide sequence: TGTGCTAGTGAGGCCCAGGTGGGGAACACTGAAGCTTTCTTT. Protein sequence: CASEAQVGNTEAFF.